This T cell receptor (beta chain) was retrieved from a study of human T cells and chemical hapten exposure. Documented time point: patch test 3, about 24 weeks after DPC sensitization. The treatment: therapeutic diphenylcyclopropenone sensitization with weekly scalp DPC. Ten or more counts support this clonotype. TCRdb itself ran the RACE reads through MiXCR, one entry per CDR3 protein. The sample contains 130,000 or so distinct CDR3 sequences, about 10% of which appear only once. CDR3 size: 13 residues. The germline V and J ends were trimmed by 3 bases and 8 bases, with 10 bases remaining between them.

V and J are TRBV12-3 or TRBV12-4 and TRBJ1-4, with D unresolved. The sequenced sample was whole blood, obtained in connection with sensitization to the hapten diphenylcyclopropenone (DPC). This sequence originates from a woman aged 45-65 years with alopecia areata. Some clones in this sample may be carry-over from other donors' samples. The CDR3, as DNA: TGTGCCAGCAGTTTCACGGTGGGAGAAAAACTGTTTTTT. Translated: CASSFTVGEKLFF.